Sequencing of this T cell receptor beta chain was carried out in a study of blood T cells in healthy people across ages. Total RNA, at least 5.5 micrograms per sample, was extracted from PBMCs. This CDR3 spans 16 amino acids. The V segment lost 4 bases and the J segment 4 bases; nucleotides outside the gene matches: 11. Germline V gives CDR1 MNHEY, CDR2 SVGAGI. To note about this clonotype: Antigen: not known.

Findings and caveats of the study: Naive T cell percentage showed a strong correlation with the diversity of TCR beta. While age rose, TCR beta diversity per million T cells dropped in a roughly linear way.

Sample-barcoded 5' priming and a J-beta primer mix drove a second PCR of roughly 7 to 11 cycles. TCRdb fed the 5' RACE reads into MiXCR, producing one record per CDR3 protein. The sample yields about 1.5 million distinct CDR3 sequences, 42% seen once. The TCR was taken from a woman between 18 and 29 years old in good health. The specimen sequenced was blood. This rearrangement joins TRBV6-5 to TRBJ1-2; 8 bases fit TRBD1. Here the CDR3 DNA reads TGTGCCAGCAGTTCCAGTGCCGGACAGGGAATCTATGGCTACACCTTC. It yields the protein CASSSSAGQGIYGYTF.